The following is a TCR beta chain sequence with its context. The data stem from a study of blood T cell repertoires in COVID-19. Sequencing used immunoSEQ multiplex PCR; TCRdb keeps in-frame clones, though not all of them. The profile shows 90,000 or so clones, roughly 89% of them singletons. Those enrolled in Seattle joined during active infection and were followed longitudinally afterward. The source material was peripheral blood. This receptor was taken from a woman aged 55 to 70 with COVID-19, enrolled during active disease.

Here the CDR3 reads CASSVSTGGPGNTIYF. The CDR3 bases are TGTGCCAGCAGCGTATCGACAGGGGGCCCTGGAAACACCATATATTTT. The V and J genes are TRBV9 and TRBJ1-3; 10 nucleotides line up with TRBD1. The ends lost 1 base at V and 2 bases at J; junction bases unmatched: 3. Germline-derived CDR1 and CDR2 are SGDLS and YYNGEE. The length of the CDR3 is 16 residues.